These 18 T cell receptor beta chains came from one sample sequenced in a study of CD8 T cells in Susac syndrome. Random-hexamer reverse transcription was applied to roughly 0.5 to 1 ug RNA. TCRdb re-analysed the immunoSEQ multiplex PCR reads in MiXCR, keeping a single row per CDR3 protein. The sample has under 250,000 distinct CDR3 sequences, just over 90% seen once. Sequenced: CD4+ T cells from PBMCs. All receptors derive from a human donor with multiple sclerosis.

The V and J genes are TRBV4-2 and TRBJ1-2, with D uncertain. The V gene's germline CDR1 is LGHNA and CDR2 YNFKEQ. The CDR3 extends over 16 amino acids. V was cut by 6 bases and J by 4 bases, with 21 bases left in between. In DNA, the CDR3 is TGTGCCAGCAGTCCCTCCCCCGACCCCCCCCTCTATGGCTACACCTTC. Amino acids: CASSPSPDPPLYGYTF.

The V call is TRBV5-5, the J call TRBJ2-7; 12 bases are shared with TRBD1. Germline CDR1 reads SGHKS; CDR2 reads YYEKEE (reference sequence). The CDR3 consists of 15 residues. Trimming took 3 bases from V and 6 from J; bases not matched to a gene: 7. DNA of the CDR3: TGTGCCAGCAGCTCCCGGGACAGGGGGCTCGGCGAGCAGTACGTC. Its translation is CASSSRDRGLGEQYV.

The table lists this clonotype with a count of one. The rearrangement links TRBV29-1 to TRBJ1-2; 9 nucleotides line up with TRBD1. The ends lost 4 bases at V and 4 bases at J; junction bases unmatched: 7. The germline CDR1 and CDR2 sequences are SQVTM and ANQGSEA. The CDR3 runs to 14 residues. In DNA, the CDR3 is TGCAGCGTTGGATCGGGGACAGGGACCTATGGCTACACCTTC. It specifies CSVGSGTGTYGYTF.

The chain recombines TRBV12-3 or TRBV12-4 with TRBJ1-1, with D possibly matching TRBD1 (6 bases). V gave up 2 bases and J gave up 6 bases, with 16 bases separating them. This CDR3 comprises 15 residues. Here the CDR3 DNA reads TGTGCCAGCAGTTTATGGGGGCGGGTGGTCCCTGAAGCTTTCTTT. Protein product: CASSLWGRVVPEAFF.

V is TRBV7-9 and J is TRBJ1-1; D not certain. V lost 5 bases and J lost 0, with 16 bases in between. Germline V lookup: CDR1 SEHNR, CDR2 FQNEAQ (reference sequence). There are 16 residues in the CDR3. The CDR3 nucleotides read TGTGCCAGCAGCCGCCGGGGAGGAGGCATGAACACTGAAGCTTTCTTT. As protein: CASSRRGGGMNTEAFF.

CDR3 protein: CASSFGGGEQYV. The CDR3 DNA sequence: TGTGCCAGCAGTTTCGGGGGGGGCGAGCAGTACGTC. J is TRBJ2-7 and V is TRBV12-3 or TRBV12-4, with TRBD2 matching over 8 bases. V shed 3 bases, J shed 6 bases, and the junction held 1 base outside the gene matches. This CDR3 has 12 residues.

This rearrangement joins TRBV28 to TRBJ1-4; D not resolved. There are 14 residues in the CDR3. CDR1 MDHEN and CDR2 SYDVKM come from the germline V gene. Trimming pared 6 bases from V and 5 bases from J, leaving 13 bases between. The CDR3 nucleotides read TGTGCCAGCAGGAGGGCAGGAAACAATGAAAAACTGTTTTTT. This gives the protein CASRRAGNNEKLFF.

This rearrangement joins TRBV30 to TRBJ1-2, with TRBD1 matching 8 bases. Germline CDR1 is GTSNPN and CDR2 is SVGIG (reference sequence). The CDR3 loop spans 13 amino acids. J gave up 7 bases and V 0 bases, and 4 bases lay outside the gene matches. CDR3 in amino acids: CAWSVQGASGYTF. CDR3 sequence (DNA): TGTGCCTGGAGTGTTCAGGGGGCAAGTGGCTACACCTTC.

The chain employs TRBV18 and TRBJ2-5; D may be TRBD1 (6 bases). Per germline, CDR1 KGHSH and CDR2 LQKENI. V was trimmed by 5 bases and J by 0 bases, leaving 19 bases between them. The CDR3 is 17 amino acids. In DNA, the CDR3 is TGTGCCAGCTCATCGACAGGCCGAGGGAAGTACCAAGAGACCCAGTACTTC. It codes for CASSSTGRGKYQETQYF.

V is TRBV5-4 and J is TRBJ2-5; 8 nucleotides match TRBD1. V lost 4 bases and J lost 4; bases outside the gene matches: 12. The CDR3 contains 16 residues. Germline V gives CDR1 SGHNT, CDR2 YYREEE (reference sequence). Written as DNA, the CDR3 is TGTGCCAGCAGCCGGGCCGGACAGGGATTCGGAGAGACCCAGTACTTC. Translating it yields CASSRAGQGFGETQYF.

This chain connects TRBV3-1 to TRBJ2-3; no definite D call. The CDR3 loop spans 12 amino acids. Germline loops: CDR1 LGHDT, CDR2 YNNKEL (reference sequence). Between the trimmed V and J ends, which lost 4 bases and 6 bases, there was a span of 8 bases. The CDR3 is CASSPHPDTQYF. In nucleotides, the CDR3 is TGTGCCAGCAGCCCCCATCCCGATACGCAGTATTTT.

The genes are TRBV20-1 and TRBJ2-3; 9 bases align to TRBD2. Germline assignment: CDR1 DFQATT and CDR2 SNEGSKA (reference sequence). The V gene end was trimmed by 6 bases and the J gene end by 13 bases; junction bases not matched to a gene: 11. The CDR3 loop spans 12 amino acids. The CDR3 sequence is CSAPPRGGAEYF. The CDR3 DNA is TGCAGTGCACCCCCCCGCGGGGGGGCGGAGTATTTT.

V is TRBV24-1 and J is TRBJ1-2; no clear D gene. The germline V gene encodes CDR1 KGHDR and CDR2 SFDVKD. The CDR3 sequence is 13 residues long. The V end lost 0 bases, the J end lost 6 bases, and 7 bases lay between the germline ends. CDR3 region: CATSDLPGDGYTF. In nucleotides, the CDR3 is TGTGCCACCAGTGATTTGCCCGGGGATGGCTACACCTTC.

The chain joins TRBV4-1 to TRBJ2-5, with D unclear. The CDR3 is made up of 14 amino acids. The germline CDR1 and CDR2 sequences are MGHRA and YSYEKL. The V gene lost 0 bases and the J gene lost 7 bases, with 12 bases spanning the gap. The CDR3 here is CASSQEGTRGTQYF. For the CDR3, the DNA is TGCGCCAGCAGCCAAGAGGGAACACGCGGGACCCAGTACTTC.

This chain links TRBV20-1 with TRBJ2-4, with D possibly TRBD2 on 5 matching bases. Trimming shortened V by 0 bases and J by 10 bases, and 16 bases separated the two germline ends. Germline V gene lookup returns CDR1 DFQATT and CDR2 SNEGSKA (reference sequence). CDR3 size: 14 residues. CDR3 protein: CSARDDSDLGIQYF. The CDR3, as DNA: TGCAGTGCTAGAGATGACTCGGACTTGGGTATTCAGTACTTC.

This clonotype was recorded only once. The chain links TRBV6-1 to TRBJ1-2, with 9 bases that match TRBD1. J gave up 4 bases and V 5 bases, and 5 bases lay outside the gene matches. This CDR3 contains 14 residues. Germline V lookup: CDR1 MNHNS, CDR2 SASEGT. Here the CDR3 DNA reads TGTGCCAGCAGTCCTGGGGGACAGGGCTATGGCTACACCTTC. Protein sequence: CASSPGGQGYGYTF.

For the CDR3, the DNA is TGTGCCATCGCAGGGATGAACACTGAAGCTTTCTTT. Amino acids: CAIAGMNTEAFF. This sequence joins TRBV10-3 and TRBJ1-1; a possible D gene is TRBD1 (5 bases). CDR3 size: 12 residues. Germline CDR1 ENHRY, CDR2 SYGVKD. Deletions cut 8 bases from V and 0 bases from J, with 7 bases between.

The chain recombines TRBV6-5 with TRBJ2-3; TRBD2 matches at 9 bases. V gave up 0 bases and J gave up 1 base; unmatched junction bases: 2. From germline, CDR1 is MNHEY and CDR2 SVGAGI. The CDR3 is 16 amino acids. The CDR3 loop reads CASSYSIAGGTDTQYF. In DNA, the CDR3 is TGTGCCAGCAGTTACTCGATAGCGGGGGGCACAGATACGCAGTATTTT.